This T cell receptor beta chain is drawn from a study of blood T cells in healthy people across ages. Study-level results: While age rose, TCR beta diversity per million T cells dropped in a roughly linear way. Conclusively comparing naive with antigen-experienced cells was impossible with unsorted PBMCs. Both higher diversity and more naive CD4+ cells marked long-lived donors when set against aged donors.

J gave up 0 bases and V 3 bases, and 2 bases lay outside the gene matches. The CDR3 consists of 14 residues. CDR1 and CDR2 from the germline V gene are SGHTA and FQGNSA. Then a second PCR, running about 6 to 12 cycles, was carried out with a sample-barcoded 5' primer and a J-beta primer mix. TCRdb itself ran the 5' RACE reads through MiXCR, one entry per CDR3 protein. The sample records about 700,000 distinct CDR3 sequences, about 30% being singletons. On this clonotype itself: Its antigen is not identified. A much larger clone sits a single nucleotide away, making a read error possible.

Healthy individuals of Caucasian origin from Russia, aged roughly 6 to 95, served as donors. The sequence derives from a woman older than 75 in good health. V is TRBV7-2 and J is TRBJ2-7, with 7 bases that match TRBD2. The source material was blood. As DNA, the CDR3 is TGTGCCAGCAGCTTGGGAGGGGACTCCTACGAGCAGTACTTC. Translated: CASSLGGDSYEQYF.